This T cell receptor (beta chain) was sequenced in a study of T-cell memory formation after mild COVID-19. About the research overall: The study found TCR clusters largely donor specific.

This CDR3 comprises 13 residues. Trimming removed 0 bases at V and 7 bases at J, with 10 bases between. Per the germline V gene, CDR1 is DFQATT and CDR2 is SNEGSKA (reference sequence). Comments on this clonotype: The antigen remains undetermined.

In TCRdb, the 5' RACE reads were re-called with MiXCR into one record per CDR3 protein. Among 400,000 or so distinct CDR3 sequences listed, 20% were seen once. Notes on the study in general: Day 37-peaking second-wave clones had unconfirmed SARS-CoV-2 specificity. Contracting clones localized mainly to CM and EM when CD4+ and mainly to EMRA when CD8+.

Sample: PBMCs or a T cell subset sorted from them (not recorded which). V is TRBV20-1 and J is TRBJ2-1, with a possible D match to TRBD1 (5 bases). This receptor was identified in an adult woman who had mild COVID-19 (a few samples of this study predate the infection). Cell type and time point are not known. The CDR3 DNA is TGCAGTGCTAGAGAGGGGCATTCAAATGAGCAGTTCTTC. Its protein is CSAREGHSNEQFF.